Listed here are 31 T cell receptor beta chains from one sample, sequenced in a study of T-cell reconstitution after alpha-beta-depleted transplantation in children. It was with unique molecular identifiers that the TCRbeta library was prepared. Via MiXCR, TCRdb re-called the PCR reads, giving one row per CDR3 protein. The sample contains hundreds of thousands of distinct CDR3 sequences, less than 15% of which appear only once. The sequencing here drew on PBMCs, taken before TCRalphabeta/CD19-depleted stem cell transplant. The receptors were sampled from a girl aged 2 to 9 with congenital amegakaryocytic thrombocytopenia, due to receive a stem cell transplant.

This clonotype was detected many times. The chain uses TRBV28 and TRBJ2-7, with 7 bases identical to TRBD2. The CDR3 contains 13 residues. The trim removed 2 bases at V and 6 bases at J, leaving 4 bases unmatched. Germline V gene sequence: CDR1 MDHEN, CDR2 SYDVKM. The CDR3 DNA reads TGTGCCAGCAGTTTACAAGCGGGAAGCGAGCAGTACTTC. It codes for CASSLQAGSEQYF.

This clonotype was counted between two and nine times. The chain carries TRBV27 and TRBJ2-2; perhaps TRBD2 as D (5 bases). The CDR3 consists of 18 residues. Germline values: CDR1 MNHEY, CDR2 SMNVEV (reference sequence). Trimming stripped 7 bases from V and 0 bases from J, with 21 bases between. CDR3 bases: TGTGCCAGCACCACCTATTTAGGGAGAAGAGCGAACACCGGGGAGCTGTTTTTT. Translated: CASTTYLGRRANTGELFF.

This clonotype was detected ten times or more. V gene TRBV7-6 combines with J gene TRBJ2-1; 11 bases match TRBD2. The J segment lost 14 bases and the V segment lost 3 bases, leaving 6 bases of the junction unmatched. Germline CDR1 and CDR2: SGHVS and FNYEAQ. The CDR3 length is 13 residues. CDR3 sequence: CASSFSTSGVEFF. The DNA for the CDR3 is TGTGCCAGCAGCTTCTCGACTAGCGGGGTCGAGTTCTTC.

V and J are TRBV6-5 and TRBJ1-2; no reliable D call. The germline V gene encodes CDR1 MNHEY and CDR2 SVGAGI. This CDR3 comprises 14 residues. V was clipped by 2 bases and J by 7 bases, with 14 bases between them. The CDR3 is CASSYVSGGGGYTF. The CDR3, as DNA: TGTGCCAGCAGTTACGTTTCAGGAGGAGGTGGCTACACCTTC.

This clonotype was seen a handful of times. J is TRBJ1-5 and V is TRBV4-1; no reliable D call. Germline V CDR1 and CDR2: MGHRA, YSYEKL. CDR3 length equals 16 residues. Trimming took 1 base from V and 0 from J, leaving 10 bases between them. CDR3 amino acids: CASSQVPGYSNQPQHF. The CDR3 DNA follows: TGCGCCAGCAGCCAAGTGCCAGGCTATAGCAATCAGCCCCAGCATTTT.

The chain uses TRBV7-9 and TRBJ2-7, with 9 bases fitting TRBD2. This CDR3 has 16 amino acids. The junction had 8 bases not matched to a gene; V was cut back by 5 bases and J by 0 bases. CDR1 is SEHNR, CDR2 FQNEAQ, per germline (reference sequence). In DNA form, the CDR3 reads TGTGCCAGCAGCATGAGTCTAGCGGGGAGCTCCTACGAGCAGTACTTC. Translating gives CASSMSLAGSSYEQYF.

This clonotype came up many times. The rearrangement links TRBV7-8 to TRBJ2-7; 7 nucleotides match TRBD1. The CDR3 runs to 14 residues. Unmatched junction bases numbered 4, after V lost 4 bases and J lost 1 base. Germline CDR1 and CDR2: SGHVS and FQNEAQ. The DNA for the CDR3 is TGTGCCAGCAGCTCAGGACAGGCGTCCTACGAGCAGTACTTC. It codes for CASSSGQASYEQYF.

The chain employs TRBV5-1 and TRBJ1-5, with D maybe TRBD1 (6 bases). V lost 0 bases and J 8 bases, leaving 15 bases between the germline ends. This CDR3 is built from 15 residues. Germline assignment: CDR1 SGHRS and CDR2 YFSETQ. In DNA form, the CDR3 reads TGCGCCAGCAGCTTGGGAAGGGGGGAATCAGAGCCCCAGCATTTT. Translation gives CASSLGRGESEPQHF.

Many counts were recorded for this clonotype. The chain links TRBV29-1 to TRBJ2-3, with 7 bases that match TRBD1. Germline V CDR1 and CDR2: SQVTM, ANQGSEA. V trimming: 1 base; J trimming: 3 bases; junction bases outside the gene matches: 4. The CDR3 is 14 residues long. CDR3 amino acids: CSVEGKGATDTQYF. The DNA of the CDR3 is TGCAGCGTTGAAGGCAAGGGGGCAACAGATACGCAGTATTTT.

The table lists this clonotype with a few counts. CDR3 residues: CASSLASSIPGQYF. The DNA for the CDR3 is TGTGCCAGCAGCTTAGCTAGTTCCATCCCCGGGCAGTACTTC. The chain has TRBV7-9 and TRBJ2-7; D not resolved. The CDR3 totals 14 residues. CDR1 is SEHNR and CDR2 is FQNEAQ in the germline V gene (reference sequence). Trimming removed 0 bases at V and 9 bases at J, with 15 bases between.

This clonotype was seen more than once but under ten times. The rearrangement joins TRBV4-2 to TRBJ2-2; TRBD2 is a possible D gene (5 bases). V was trimmed by 2 bases and J by 2 bases, leaving 12 bases between them. Germline CDR1 is LGHNA and CDR2 is YNFKEQ. There are 16 residues in the CDR3. The CDR3 loop is CASSQRGQTNTGELFF. The CDR3 DNA is TGTGCCAGCAGCCAACGCGGGCAGACCAACACCGGGGAGCTGTTTTTT.

This clonotype has more than one count but fewer than ten. CDR3 sequence: CSVEERAFSGGLTF. The DNA of the CDR3 is TGCAGCGTTGAAGAAAGGGCATTTAGCGGCGGCTTGACCTTC. The chain carries TRBV29-1 and TRBJ1-2; D gene ambiguous. V lost 0 bases, J lost 14 bases, and 22 bases lay in between. The germline V gene has CDR1 SQVTM and CDR2 ANQGSEA. This CDR3 spans 14 amino acids. The whole variable domain, filled in from reference TRBV29-1 and TRBJ1-2, reads SAVISQKPSRDICQRGTSLTIQCQVDSQVTMMFWYRQQPGQSLTLIATANQGSEATYESGFVIDKFPISRPNLTFSTLTVSNMSPEDSSIYLCSVEERAFSGGLTFGSGTRLTVV.

The chain recombines TRBV12-3 or TRBV12-4 with TRBJ2-5; 10 bases fit TRBD2. V dropped 6 bases and J dropped 5; count of bases not matched to a gene: 6. The CDR3 covers 14 residues. CDR3 region: CASSPSGGGETQYF. CDR3 in DNA: TGTGCCAGCAGCCCTAGCGGGGGAGGTGAGACCCAGTACTTC.

In its sample, this clonotype was seen many times. The gene calls are TRBV29-1 and TRBJ1-2; tentatively, D is TRBD1 (6 bases). The germline V gene encodes CDR1 SQVTM and CDR2 ANQGSEA. V lost 6 bases, J lost 6 bases, and 17 bases lay in between. This CDR3 contains 13 residues. This CDR3 is CSVRDNGANGYTF. The CDR3 DNA follows: TGCAGCGTCCGGGACAATGGAGCTAATGGCTACACCTTC.

This chain links TRBV2 with TRBJ2-1, with 9 bases identical to TRBD2. Losses at the gene ends were 7 bases for V and 4 bases for J; bases not matched to a gene: 8. Germline V gene data show CDR1 as SNHLY and CDR2 as FYNNEI. CDR3 length: 15 amino acids. CDR3 in DNA: TGTGCCAGCATCGAGGTAGCGGGAGTTTACAATGAGCAGTTCTTC. This translates into CASIEVAGVYNEQFF.

This sequence joins TRBV5-1 and TRBJ2-5; D is unresolved. V lost 1 base, J lost 2 bases, and 6 bases lay in between. The germline V gene encodes CDR1 SGHRS and CDR2 YFSETQ. This CDR3 is 13 amino acids long. Written as DNA, the CDR3 is TGCGCCAGCAGCTTGAATGTGCAAGAGACCCAGTACTTC. It is translated as CASSLNVQETQYF. Together with reference TRBV5-1 and TRBJ2-5, the CDR3 gives the full variable domain: KAGVTQTPRYLIKTRGQQVTLSCSPISGHRSVSWYQQTPGQGLQFLFEYFSETQRNKGNFPGRFSGRQFSNSRSEMNVSTLELGDSALYLCASSLNVQETQYFGPGTRLLVL.

The chain is built from TRBV5-1 and TRBJ2-7; D remains unclear. V was trimmed by 1 base and J by 7 bases, leaving 21 bases between them. The CDR3 is made up of 16 amino acids. Germline loops: CDR1 SGHRS, CDR2 YFSETQ. The CDR3 DNA reads TGCGCCAGCAGCTTGCGAGCAGGTTCGGTCGCAGGTGAGCAGTACTTC. Protein sequence: CASSLRAGSVAGEQYF.

The rearrangement joins TRBV20-1 to TRBJ1-2, with 9 nucleotides matching TRBD1. Germline CDR1 reads DFQATT; CDR2 reads SNEGSKA (reference sequence). Losses at the gene ends were 3 bases for V and 4 bases for J; bases not matched to a gene: 12. This CDR3 is 16 amino acids long. As DNA, the CDR3 is TGCAGTGCTAGTCCCGGGACAGGGTTGGGCGGCTATGGCTACACCTTC. This sequence encodes CSASPGTGLGGYGYTF.

This clonotype was found many times. This chain links TRBV27 with TRBJ2-7; 7 bases align to TRBD2. This CDR3 is built from 15 residues. V was clipped by 4 bases and J by 4 bases; unmatched bases: 10. Germline V gene data show CDR1 as MNHEY and CDR2 as SMNVEV (reference sequence). The DNA for the CDR3 is TGTGCCAGCAGTTATTCGGCGGGGGACGGATACGAGCAGTACTTC. Translation: CASSYSAGDGYEQYF.

This clonotype has only a few counts. The rearrangement links TRBV12-3 or TRBV12-4 to TRBJ2-2; D possibly matches TRBD1 or TRBD2 (6 bases each). V lost 5 bases and J 7 bases, leaving 17 bases between the germline ends. This CDR3 is 15 amino acids long. The CDR3 reads CASSPPRGAYGELFF. The CDR3 nucleotides read TGTGCCAGCAGTCCTCCTAGGGGGGCGTACGGGGAGCTGTTTTTT.

This sequence joins TRBV29-1 and TRBJ1-5; no clear D. Trimming cost V 6 bases and J 4 bases, with 16 bases left between them. Germline CDR1 is SQVTM and CDR2 is ANQGSEA. This CDR3 spans 14 amino acids. The CDR3 spells CSVGLGDGNQPQHF. In DNA, the CDR3 is TGCAGCGTAGGGTTGGGCGATGGAAATCAGCCCCAGCATTTT.

The gene calls are TRBV7-6 and TRBJ2-1, with a tentative D call TRBD2 (6 bases). Germline V gene sequence: CDR1 SGHVS, CDR2 FNYEAQ. V gave up 4 bases and J gave up 13 bases, with 11 bases separating them. The CDR3 covers 11 residues. The CDR3 sequence: CASSSGLDQFF. The CDR3 nucleotides read TGTGCCAGCAGCTCGGGACTGGACCAGTTCTTC.

Notes on this clonotype: One end of the junction fails to match germline, which may point to a read error. The chain carries TRBV3-1 and TRBJ2-3, with TRBD2 identical over 10 bases. The CDR3 spans 15 residues. Germline V gene data show CDR1 as LGHDT and CDR2 as YNNKEL (reference sequence). The CDR3 protein is CASSQDRTSGRRMFF. The CDR3 coding sequence is TGTGCCAGCAGCCAAGACCGGACTAGCGGACGTCGAATGTTTTTT.

This clonotype was recorded many times. The chain uses TRBV7-2 and TRBJ2-1; no definite D call. V was trimmed by 4 bases and J by 8 bases, leaving 9 bases between them. This CDR3 is 12 amino acids long. Germline CDR1 reads SGHTA; CDR2 reads FQGNSA. CDR3 sequence (DNA): TGTGCCAGCAGCTACCCTCGAGATGAGCAGTTCTTC. It encodes CASSYPRDEQFF.

This clonotype was recorded at least ten times. The V call is TRBV20-1, the J call TRBJ2-1; D ambiguous. V was clipped by 3 bases and J by 8 bases, with 8 bases between them. Germline assignment: CDR1 DFQATT and CDR2 SNEGSKA (reference sequence). This CDR3 is 11 amino acids long. Written as DNA, the CDR3 is TGCAGTGCTAGGCGTCCGGATGAGCAGTTCTTC. Its protein product is CSARRPDEQFF.

This clonotype was observed a few times. The chain links TRBV7-2 to TRBJ2-1; no reliable D call. This CDR3 comprises 14 residues. Trimming left V 2 bases short and J 2 bases short, with 7 bases between. Germline assignment: CDR1 SGHTA and CDR2 FQGNSA. CDR3 in DNA: TGTGCCAGCAGCTTAATCCCCCCCTACAATGAGCAGTTCTTC. This encodes CASSLIPPYNEQFF. The whole variable domain, remainder taken from reference TRBV7-2 and TRBJ2-1, is GAGVSQSPSNKVTEKGKDVELRCDPISGHTALYWYRQSLGQGLEFLIYFQGNSAPDKSGLPSDRFSAERTGGSVSTLTIQRTQQEDSAVYLCASSLIPPYNEQFFGPGTRLTVL.

This clonotype was found a few times. The chain has TRBV7-9 and TRBJ2-1; TRBD2 agrees at 8 bases. V lost 5 bases, J lost 8 bases, and 5 bases stayed unmatched. CDR3 length: 13 residues. Germline V gene data show CDR1 as SEHNR and CDR2 as FQNEAQ (reference sequence). Written as DNA, the CDR3 is TGTGCCAGCAGCGCGGGACTAGTAGATGAGCAGTTCTTC. Its protein is CASSAGLVDEQFF.

In its sample, this clonotype was seen a few times. J is TRBJ2-5 and V is TRBV27; TRBD2 matches 10 bases. The CDR3 contains 14 residues. Unmatched junction bases numbered 4, after V lost 2 bases and J lost 7 bases. Germline V CDR1 and CDR2: MNHEY, SMNVEV (reference sequence). CDR3 sequence: CASSLLAGVGTQYF. The CDR3 DNA sequence: TGTGCCAGCAGTTTACTAGCGGGAGTGGGGACCCAGTACTTC.

This clonotype was counted ten times or more. The rearrangement joins TRBV20-1 to TRBJ2-1, with unresolved D. Germline lookup yields CDR1 DFQATT and CDR2 SNEGSKA (reference sequence). Deletions cut 2 bases from V and 8 bases from J, with 10 bases between. The CDR3 consists of 12 residues. CDR3 in DNA: TGCAGTGCTAGACCTTGGCCCGATGAGCAGTTCTTC. This codes for CSARPWPDEQFF.

This chain links TRBV20-1 with TRBJ2-1, with 7 bases lining up with TRBD1. Germline CDR1 and CDR2: DFQATT and SNEGSKA (reference sequence). The length of the CDR3 is 16 residues. V lost 0 bases, J lost 2 bases, and 7 bases stayed unmatched. DNA for the CDR3: TGCAGTGCTAGAGATGATCTACAGGGGACCTACAATGAGCAGTTCTTC. Protein product: CSARDDLQGTYNEQFF.

This clonotype has a handful of counts. V usage is TRBV20-1 and J usage is TRBJ2-3; a weak D match, TRBD2 (5 bases). Germline CDR1 reads DFQATT; CDR2 reads SNEGSKA (reference sequence). V lost 5 bases and J lost 8, with 11 bases in between. This CDR3 is 11 amino acids long. The CDR3 here is CSAPVGATQYF. CDR3 nucleotide sequence: TGCAGTGCTCCGGTGGGAGCTACGCAGTATTTT.